The 20 T cell receptor beta chains listed next were all sequenced from one sample in a study of beta chain features in type 1 diabetes (dated by TCRdb to 2016 to 2019). Libraries were prepared through the immunoSEQ multiplex PCR assay. The entire amount of isolated RNA was reverse transcribed using the High Capacity cDNA Reverse Transcription Kit, so the sequenced TCRB transcripts were expressed ones. TCRdb holds this immuneACCESS table with in-frame rearrangements only. Some clones are missing; in checked studies, unresolved V genes explain under half, and the rest has no known cause. This sample holds about 340,000 clones; under 8.5% were observed only once. Together, the top ten hold around 0.44% of the sample. Sequences were obtained from central memory CD4+ T cells from blood. The receptors stem from a woman aged 18-35 years in good health.

The rearrangement links TRBV27 to TRBJ1-2; 8 nucleotides match TRBD1. The junction had 6 bases not matched to a gene; V was cut back by 6 bases and J by 6 bases. Germline V gives CDR1 MNHEY, CDR2 SMNVEV (reference sequence). The CDR3 sequence is 13 residues long. As DNA, the CDR3 is TGTGCCAGCAGCCTACAGGGGGAGAATGGCTACACCTTC. Translation: CASSLQGENGYTF.

This clone was observed at least ten times. The chain recombines TRBV5-4 with TRBJ2-4; D might be TRBD1 (5 bases). Between the trimmed V and J ends, which lost 4 bases and 8 bases, there was a span of 13 bases. Germline V gene lookup returns CDR1 SGHNT and CDR2 YYREEE (reference sequence). This CDR3 contains 13 residues. DNA for the CDR3: TGTGCCAGCAGCGATCCGGACACGGACATTCAGTACTTC. It is translated as CASSDPDTDIQYF.

This clone was found a few times. V usage is TRBV6-6 and J usage is TRBJ1-2; D is ambiguous. The V end was cut by 2 bases, the J end by 3 bases, with 16 bases between. The CDR3 has 16 amino acids. Germline V gene data show CDR1 as MNHNY and CDR2 as SVGAGI (reference sequence). The CDR3 region has the DNA TGTGCCAGCAGTTACACCGCTAGGCGCGCCCACTATGGCTACACCTTC. Amino acid sequence: CASSYTARRAHYGYTF.

The rearrangement links TRBV7-8 to TRBJ2-1; D is possibly TRBD2 (6 bases). This CDR3 is built from 13 residues. Per germline, CDR1 SGHVS and CDR2 FQNEAQ. V was shortened by 1 base and J by 9 bases, with 10 bases between the two germline ends. This CDR3 reads CASSLGTSREQFF. For the CDR3, the DNA is TGTGCCAGCAGCTTAGGTACTAGCCGTGAGCAGTTCTTC.

The chain links TRBV5-1 to TRBJ2-5; possibly TRBD1 for D (5 bases). V was shortened by 5 bases and J by 2 bases, with 13 bases between the two germline ends. From germline, CDR1 is SGHRS and CDR2 YFSETQ. The CDR3 contains 14 residues. The CDR3 DNA reads TGCGCCAGCAGATATGGGGCGGCTCAAGAGACCCAGTACTTC. Translating gives CASRYGAAQETQYF.

Worth noting for this clone: The germline gene is not matched at one end of the junction; a read error may be the cause. The rearrangement links TRBV10-3 to TRBJ2-5; D not resolved. Germline V lookup: CDR1 ENHRY, CDR2 SYGVKD. This CDR3 spans 13 amino acids. The CDR3 DNA reads TGTGCCAGCAGTTCCGACCTAGGAGAGACCCAGTACTTC. Translated, it gives CASSSDLGETQYF.

This clone was found a few times. The rearrangement links TRBV5-1 to TRBJ2-1; TRBD2 aligns across 13 bases. J gave up 7 bases and V 3 bases, and 4 bases lay outside the gene matches. The CDR3 consists of 15 residues. In germline, CDR1 is SGHRS, CDR2 YFSETQ. CDR3: CASSWTSGSLNEQFF. The CDR3 DNA sequence: TGCGCCAGCAGCTGGACTAGCGGGAGTTTAAATGAGCAGTTCTTC.

This sequence joins TRBV7-3 and TRBJ2-7, with D maybe TRBD1 (7 bases). CDR3 length equals 15 residues. Trimming shortened V by 5 bases and J by 0 bases, and 14 bases separated the two germline ends. Germline-derived CDR1 and CDR2 are SGHTA and FQGTGA. The CDR3 DNA is TGTGCCAGCAGCCTAGGAGGGACAGCCTCCTACGAGCAGTACTTC. This codes for CASSLGGTASYEQYF.

The sample holds a few counts of this clone. The genes are TRBV5-1 and TRBJ2-5; D is possibly TRBD2 (6 bases). CDR3 length: 17 amino acids. V was clipped by 0 bases and J by 5 bases, with 20 bases between them. The germline V gene encodes CDR1 SGHRS and CDR2 YFSETQ. Here the CDR3 reads CASSLDGTPARLETQYF. The CDR3 nucleotides read TGCGCCAGCAGCTTGGATGGGACTCCGGCCCGTCTCGAGACCCAGTACTTC.

There are many counts of this clone. This chain links TRBV7-9 with TRBJ2-1; 8 nucleotides match TRBD2. This CDR3 is 19 amino acids long. The V and J ends lost 4 bases and 0 bases, in that order; junction bases with no gene match: 14. The V gene's germline CDR1 is SEHNR and CDR2 FQNEAQ (reference sequence). The CDR3 loop is CASSSWGSGKRSSYNEQFF. The CDR3 region has the DNA TGTGCCAGCAGCTCCTGGGGTAGCGGGAAGAGAAGCTCCTACAATGAGCAGTTCTTC.

The chain uses TRBV6-1 and TRBJ1-2; 7 positions match TRBD1. The CDR3 totals 15 residues. Germline V lookup: CDR1 MNHNS, CDR2 SASEGT. V was clipped by 2 bases and J by 2 bases; unmatched bases: 5. The CDR3 sequence is CASSESRGQNYGYTF. CDR3 coding DNA: TGTGCCAGCAGTGAAAGCCGGGGACAGAACTATGGCTACACCTTC.

The table lists this clone with a few counts. As DNA, the CDR3 is TGTGCCAGCAGACCGCCAAGCGGAAAGCAGTTCTTC. Its protein is CASRPPSGKQFF. The gene calls are TRBV11-2 and TRBJ2-1; the D gene is possibly TRBD2 (5 bases). This CDR3 has 12 residues. Germline V lookup: CDR1 SGHAT, CDR2 FQNNGV. The germline V and J ends were trimmed by 6 bases and 11 bases, with 14 bases remaining between them.

The chain uses TRBV7-2 and TRBJ2-1, with TRBD1 matching 7 bases. This CDR3 contains 14 residues. Germline V gene sequence: CDR1 SGHTA, CDR2 FQGNSA. After removal of 1 base from V and 8 bases from J, the junction contained 5 bases not matched to a gene. The CDR3 sequence is CASSLDKGADEQFF. The CDR3 DNA sequence: TGTGCCAGCAGCTTAGATAAGGGGGCCGATGAGCAGTTCTTC.

This clone was picked up a small number of times. The gene calls are TRBV29-1 and TRBJ2-3; D not resolved. This CDR3 has 10 residues. V dropped 3 bases and J dropped 8 bases, with 6 bases sitting between them. In germline, CDR1 is SQVTM, CDR2 ANQGSEA. This chain's CDR3 is CSVDRATQYF. CDR3 nucleotides: TGCAGCGTTGATCGAGCTACGCAGTATTTT.

This clone was counted at least ten times. J is TRBJ2-1 and V is TRBV5-1; 8 nucleotides match TRBD2. CDR1 SGHRS and CDR2 YFSETQ come from the germline V gene. V shed 4 bases and J 6 bases; nucleotides not matched to a gene: 9. The CDR3 consists of 15 residues. The CDR3 reads CASSVLGLAGNEQFF. The CDR3 DNA sequence: TGCGCCAGCAGCGTCCTGGGGCTAGCGGGCAATGAGCAGTTCTTC.

The DNA of the CDR3 is TGCGCCAGCAGTCAATCTTTTCGCACTAGCGGCCACGACGTAGCCAAAAACATTCAGTACTTC. It codes for CASSQSFRTSGHDVAKNIQYF. V usage is TRBV23-1 and J usage is TRBJ2-4, with TRBD2 identical over 8 bases. TRBV23-1 is placed among ORFs of uncertain function. V was clipped by 0 bases and J by 0 bases; unmatched bases: 16. CDR3 length: 21 amino acids.

This clone was observed a handful of times. The J gene is TRBJ2-4, the V gene TRBV7-9, with D tentatively TRBD1 (6 bases). V was pared by 1 base and J by 0 bases, with 13 bases between. The CDR3 runs 17 residues. CDR1 is SEHNR and CDR2 is FQNEAQ in the germline V gene (reference sequence). CDR3 loop: CASSLGGTPLAKNIQYF. The CDR3, as DNA: TGTGCCAGCAGCTTAGGAGGGACACCCCTAGCCAAAAACATTCAGTACTTC.

The chain uses TRBV5-1 and TRBJ1-3, with 7 nucleotides matching TRBD1. V shed 2 bases, J shed 9 bases, and the junction held 5 bases outside the gene matches. CDR3 length: 13 residues. The germline V gene has CDR1 SGHRS and CDR2 YFSETQ. The CDR3 DNA reads as TGCGCCAGCAGCTTTGGTCAGGGGGGCACCATATATTTT. This encodes CASSFGQGGTIYF.

The rearrangement links TRBV4-3 to TRBJ1-3, with D possibly being TRBD1 (6 bases). The CDR3 is 17 amino acids. Germline lookup yields CDR1 LGHNA and CDR2 YSLEER. Trimming pared 4 bases from V and 0 bases from J, leaving 16 bases between. CDR3 region: CASSPYEGGNSGNTIYF. CDR3 DNA: TGCGCCAGCAGCCCATACGAAGGGGGGAACTCTGGAAACACCATATATTTT.

V and J are TRBV7-2 and TRBJ2-7; 7 bases align to TRBD2. Trimming removed 4 bases from V and 6 bases from J; junction bases left unmatched: 12. The CDR3 runs to 15 residues. In germline, CDR1 is SGHTA, CDR2 FQGNSA. CDR3 bases: TGTGCCAGCAGCTCAGAGGGAGGGATTGGGGGCGAGCAGTACTTC. Protein: CASSSEGGIGGEQYF.